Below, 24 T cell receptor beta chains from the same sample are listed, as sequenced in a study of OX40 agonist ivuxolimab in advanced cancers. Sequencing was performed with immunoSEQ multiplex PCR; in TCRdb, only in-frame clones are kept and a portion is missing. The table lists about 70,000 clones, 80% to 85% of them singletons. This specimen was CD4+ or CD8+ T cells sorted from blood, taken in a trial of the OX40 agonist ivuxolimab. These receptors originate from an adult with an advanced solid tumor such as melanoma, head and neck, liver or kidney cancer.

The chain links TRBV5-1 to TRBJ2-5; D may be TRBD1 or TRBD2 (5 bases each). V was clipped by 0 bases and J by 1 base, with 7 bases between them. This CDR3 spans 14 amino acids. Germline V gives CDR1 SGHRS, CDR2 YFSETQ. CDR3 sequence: CASSLGGTQETQYF. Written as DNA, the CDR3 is TGCGCCAGCAGCTTGGGGGGGACCCAAGAGACCCAGTACTTC.

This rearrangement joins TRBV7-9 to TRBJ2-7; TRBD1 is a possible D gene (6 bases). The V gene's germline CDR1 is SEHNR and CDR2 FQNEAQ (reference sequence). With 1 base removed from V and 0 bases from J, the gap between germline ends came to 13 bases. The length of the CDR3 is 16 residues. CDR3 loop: CASSLGGWGLSYEQYV. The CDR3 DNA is TGTGCCAGCAGCTTAGGTGGATGGGGGCTCTCCTACGAGCAGTACGTC.

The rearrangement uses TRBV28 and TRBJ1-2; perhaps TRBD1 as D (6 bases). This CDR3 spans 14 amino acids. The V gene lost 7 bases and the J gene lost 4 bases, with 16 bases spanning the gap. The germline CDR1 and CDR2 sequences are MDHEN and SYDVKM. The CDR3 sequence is CASNAPGAGYGYTF. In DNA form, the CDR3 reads TGTGCCAGCAACGCCCCGGGGGCCGGCTATGGCTACACCTTC.

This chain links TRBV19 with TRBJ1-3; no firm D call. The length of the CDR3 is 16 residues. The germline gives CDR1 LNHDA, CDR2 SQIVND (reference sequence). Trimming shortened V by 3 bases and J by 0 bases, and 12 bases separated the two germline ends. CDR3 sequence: CASSIGQTYSGNTIYF. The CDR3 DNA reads TGTGCCAGTAGTATTGGGCAGACCTACTCTGGAAACACCATATATTTT.

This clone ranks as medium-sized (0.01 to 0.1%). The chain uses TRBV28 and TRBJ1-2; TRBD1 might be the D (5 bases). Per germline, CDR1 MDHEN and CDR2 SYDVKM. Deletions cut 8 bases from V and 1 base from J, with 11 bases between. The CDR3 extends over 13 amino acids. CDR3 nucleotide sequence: TGTGCCAGCGGGCAGGGATATAACTATGGCTACACCTTC. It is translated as CASGQGYNYGYTF.

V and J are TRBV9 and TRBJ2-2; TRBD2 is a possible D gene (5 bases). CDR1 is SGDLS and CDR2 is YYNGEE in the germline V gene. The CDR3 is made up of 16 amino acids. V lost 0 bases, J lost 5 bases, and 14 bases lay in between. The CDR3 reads CASSVGSGPMTGELFF. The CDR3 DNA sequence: TGTGCCAGCAGCGTAGGGAGCGGACCCATGACCGGGGAGCTGTTTTTT. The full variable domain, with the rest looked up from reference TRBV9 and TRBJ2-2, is DSGVTQTPKHLITATGQRVTLRCSPRSGDLSVYWYQQSLDQGLQFLIQYYNGEERAKGNILERFSAQQFPDLHSELNLSSLELGDSALYFCASSVGSGPMTGELFFGEGSRLTVL.

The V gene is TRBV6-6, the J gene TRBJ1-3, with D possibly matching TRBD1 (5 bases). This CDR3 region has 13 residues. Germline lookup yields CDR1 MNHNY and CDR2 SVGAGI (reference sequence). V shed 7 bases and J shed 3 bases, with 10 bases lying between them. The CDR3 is CASTPQGGNTIYF. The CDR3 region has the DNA TGTGCCAGCACCCCCCAGGGTGGAAACACCATATATTTT.

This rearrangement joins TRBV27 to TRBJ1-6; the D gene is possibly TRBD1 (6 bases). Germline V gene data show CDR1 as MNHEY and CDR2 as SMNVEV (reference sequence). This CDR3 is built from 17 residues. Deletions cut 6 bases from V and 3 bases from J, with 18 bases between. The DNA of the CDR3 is TGTGCCAGCAGCCAAATGGGCGACAGGAACTATAATTCACCCCTCCACTTT. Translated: CASSQMGDRNYNSPLHF.

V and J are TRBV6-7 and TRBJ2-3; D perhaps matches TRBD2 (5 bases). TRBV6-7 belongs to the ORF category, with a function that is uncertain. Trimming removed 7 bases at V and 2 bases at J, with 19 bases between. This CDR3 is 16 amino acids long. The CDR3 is CASTTLDGGYTDTQYF. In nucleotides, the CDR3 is TGTGCCAGCACTACCCTCGACGGAGGCTACACAGATACGCAGTATTTT.

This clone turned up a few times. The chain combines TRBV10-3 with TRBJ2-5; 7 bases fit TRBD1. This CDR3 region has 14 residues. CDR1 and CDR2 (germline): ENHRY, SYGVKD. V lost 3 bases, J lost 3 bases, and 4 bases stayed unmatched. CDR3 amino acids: CAISERGREETQYF. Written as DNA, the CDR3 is TGTGCCATCAGTGAAAGGGGGCGCGAAGAGACCCAGTACTTC.

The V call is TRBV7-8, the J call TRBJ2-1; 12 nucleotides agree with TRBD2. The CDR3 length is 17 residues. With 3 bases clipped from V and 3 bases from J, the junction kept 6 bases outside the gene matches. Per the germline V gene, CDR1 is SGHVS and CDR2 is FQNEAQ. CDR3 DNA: TGTGCCAGCAGCTTCCCCGGACTAGCGGGGAACTACAATGAGCAGTTCTTC. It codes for CASSFPGLAGNYNEQFF.

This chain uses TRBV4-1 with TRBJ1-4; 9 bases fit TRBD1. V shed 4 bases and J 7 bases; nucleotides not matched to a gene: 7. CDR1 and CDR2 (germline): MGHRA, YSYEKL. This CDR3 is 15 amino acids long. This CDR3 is CASSPGDRVGEKLFF. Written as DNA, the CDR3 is TGCGCCAGCAGCCCGGGGGACAGGGTGGGTGAAAAACTGTTTTTT.

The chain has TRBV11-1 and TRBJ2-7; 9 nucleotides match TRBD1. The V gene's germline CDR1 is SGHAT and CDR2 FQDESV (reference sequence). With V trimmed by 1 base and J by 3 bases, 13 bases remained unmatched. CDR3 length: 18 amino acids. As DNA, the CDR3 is TGTGCCAGCAGCTTAGGAGGACAGGGGCGAGGGGGACTCTACGAGCAGTACTTC. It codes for CASSLGGQGRGGLYEQYF.

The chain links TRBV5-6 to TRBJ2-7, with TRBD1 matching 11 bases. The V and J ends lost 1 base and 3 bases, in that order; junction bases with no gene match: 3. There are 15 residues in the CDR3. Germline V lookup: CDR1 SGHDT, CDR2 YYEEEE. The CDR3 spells CASSLLGTGGYEQYF. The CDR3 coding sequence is TGTGCCAGCAGCTTGTTAGGGACAGGGGGCTACGAGCAGTACTTC.

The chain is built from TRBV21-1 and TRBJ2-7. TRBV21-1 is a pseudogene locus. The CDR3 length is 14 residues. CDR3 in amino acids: CASSNTGRCYEQYV. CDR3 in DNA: TGTGCCAGCAGCAATACCGGACGGTGCTACGAGCAGTACGTC.

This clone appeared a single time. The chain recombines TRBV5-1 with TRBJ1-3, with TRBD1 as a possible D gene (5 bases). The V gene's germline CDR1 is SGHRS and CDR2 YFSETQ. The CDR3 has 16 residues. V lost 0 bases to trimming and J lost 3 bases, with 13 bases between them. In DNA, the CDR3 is TGCGCCAGCAGCTTGGACAGGTCTGGGGTTGGAAACACCATATATTTT. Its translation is CASSLDRSGVGNTIYF.

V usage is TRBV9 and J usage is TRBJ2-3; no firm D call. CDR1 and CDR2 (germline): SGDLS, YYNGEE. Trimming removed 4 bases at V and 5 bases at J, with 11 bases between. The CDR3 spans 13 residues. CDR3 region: CASSPQPGDTQYF. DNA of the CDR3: TGTGCCAGCAGCCCCCAACCAGGAGATACGCAGTATTTT. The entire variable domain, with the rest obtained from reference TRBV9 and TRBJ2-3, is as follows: DSGVTQTPKHLITATGQRVTLRCSPRSGDLSVYWYQQSLDQGLQFLIQYYNGEERAKGNILERFSAQQFPDLHSELNLSSLELGDSALYFCASSPQPGDTQYFGPGTRLTVL.

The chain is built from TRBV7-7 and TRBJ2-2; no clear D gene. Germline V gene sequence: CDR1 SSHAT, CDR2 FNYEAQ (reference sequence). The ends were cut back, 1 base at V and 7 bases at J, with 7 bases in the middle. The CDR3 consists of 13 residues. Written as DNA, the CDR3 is TGTGCCAGCAGCTTAGAGTCTGGCGGGGAGCTGTTTTTT. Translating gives CASSLESGGELFF. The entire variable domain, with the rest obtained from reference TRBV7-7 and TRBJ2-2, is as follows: GAGVSQSPRYKVTKRGQDVTLRCDPISSHATLYWYQQALGQGPEFLTYFNYEAQPDKSGLPSDRFSAERPEGSISTLTIQRTEQRDSAMYRCASSLESGGELFFGEGSRLTVL.

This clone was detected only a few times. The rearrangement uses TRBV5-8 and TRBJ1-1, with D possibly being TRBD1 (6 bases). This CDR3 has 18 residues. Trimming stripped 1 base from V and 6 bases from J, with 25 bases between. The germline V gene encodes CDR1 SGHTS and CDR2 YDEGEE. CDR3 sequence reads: CASSLFVGPGVPTSEAFF. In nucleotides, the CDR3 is TGTGCCAGCAGCTTGTTTGTAGGTCCAGGGGTACCTACCTCTGAAGCTTTCTTT.

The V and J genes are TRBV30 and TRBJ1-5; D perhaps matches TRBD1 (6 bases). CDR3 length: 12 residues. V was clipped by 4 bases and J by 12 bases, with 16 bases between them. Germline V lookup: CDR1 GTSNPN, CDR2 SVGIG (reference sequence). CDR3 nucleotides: TGTGCCTGGAACCCACAGGGTGGGAGCCAGCATTTT. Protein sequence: CAWNPQGGSQHF. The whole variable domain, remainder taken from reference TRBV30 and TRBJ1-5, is SQTIHQWPATLVQPVGSPLSLECTVEGTSNPNLYWYRQAAGRGLQLLFYSVGIGQISSEVPQNLSASRPQDRQFILSSKKLLLSDSGFYLCAWNPQGGSQHFGDGTRLSIL.

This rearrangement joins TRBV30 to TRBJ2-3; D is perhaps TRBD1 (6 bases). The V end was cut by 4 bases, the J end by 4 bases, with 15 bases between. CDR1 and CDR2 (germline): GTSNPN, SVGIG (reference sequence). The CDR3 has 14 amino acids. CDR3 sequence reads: CAWKNGAGADTQYF. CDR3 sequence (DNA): TGTGCCTGGAAAAACGGGGCAGGGGCAGATACGCAGTATTTT.

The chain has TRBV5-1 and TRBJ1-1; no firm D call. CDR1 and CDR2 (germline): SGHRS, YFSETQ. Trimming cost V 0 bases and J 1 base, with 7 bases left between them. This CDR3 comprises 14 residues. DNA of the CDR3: TGCGCCAGCAGCTTGGGAGGAGGGAACACTGAAGCTTTCTTT. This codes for CASSLGGGNTEAFF.

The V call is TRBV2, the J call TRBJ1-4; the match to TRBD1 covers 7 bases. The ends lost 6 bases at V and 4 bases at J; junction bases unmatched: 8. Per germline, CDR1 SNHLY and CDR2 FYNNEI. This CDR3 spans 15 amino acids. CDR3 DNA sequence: TGTGCCAGCAGATCGAGGACAGGATTTAATGAAAAACTGTTTTTT. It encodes CASRSRTGFNEKLFF. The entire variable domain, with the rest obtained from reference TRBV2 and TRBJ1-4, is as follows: EPEVTQTPSHQVTQMGQEVILRCVPISNHLYFYWYRQILGQKVEFLVSFYNNEISEKSEIFDDQFSVERPDGSNFTLKIRSTKLEDSAMYFCASRSRTGFNEKLFFGSGTQLSVL.

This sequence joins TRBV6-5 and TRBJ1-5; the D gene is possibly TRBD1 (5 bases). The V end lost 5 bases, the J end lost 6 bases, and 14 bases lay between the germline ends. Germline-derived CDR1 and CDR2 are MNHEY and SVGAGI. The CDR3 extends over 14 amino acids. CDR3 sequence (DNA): TGTGCCAGCAGTCCGGGGGTGGGGGGTCAGCCCCAGCATTTT. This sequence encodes CASSPGVGGQPQHF.